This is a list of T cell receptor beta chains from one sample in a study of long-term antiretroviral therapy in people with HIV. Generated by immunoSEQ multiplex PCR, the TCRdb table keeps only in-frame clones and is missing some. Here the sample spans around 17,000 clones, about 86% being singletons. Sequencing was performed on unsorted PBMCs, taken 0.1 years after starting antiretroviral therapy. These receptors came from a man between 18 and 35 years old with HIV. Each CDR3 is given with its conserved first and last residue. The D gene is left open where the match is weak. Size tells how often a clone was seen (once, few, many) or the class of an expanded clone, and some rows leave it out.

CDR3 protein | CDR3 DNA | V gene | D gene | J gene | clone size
CASGGGHLEQFF | TGTGCCAGCGGGGGGGGCCACTTGGAGCAGTTCTTC | TRBV6-6 | . | TRBJ2-1 | .
CASSQDGGLTDRNTEAFF | TGCGCCAGCAGCCAAGACGGCGGACTGACCGATAGGAACACTGAAGCTTTCTTT | TRBV4-3 | . | TRBJ1-1 | .
CASSLEAGDTFYGYTF | TGTGCCAGCAGCTTAGAGGCGGGGGACACCTTCTATGGCTACACCTTC | TRBV7-2 | . | TRBJ1-2 | .
CASSFGPGNNYEQYF | TGTGCCAGCAGCTTCGGACCGGGGAACAATTACGAGCAGTACTTC | TRBV5-6 | . | TRBJ2-7 | once
CASSLYSSGRGNEQFF | TGTGCCAGCAGCTTATATTCTAGCGGGAGGGGGAATGAGCAGTTCTTC | TRBV7-8 | TRBD2 | TRBJ2-1 | medium-sized
CASSSPGGGETQYF | TGTGCCAGCAGCTCCCCGGGGGGCGGAGAGACCCAGTACTTC | TRBV13 | . | TRBJ2-5 | once
CASSPLEGTNYGYTF | TGTGCCAGCAGCCCACTAGAGGGTACTAACTATGGCTACACCTTC | TRBV7-8 | . | TRBJ1-2 | .
CASSLAAGKAFF | TGTGCCAGCAGCTTAGCGGCGGGAAAAGCTTTCTTT | TRBV11-1 | . | TRBJ1-1 | once
CASSTPRGRSYNEQFF | TGTGCCAGTAGTACCCCGCGAGGGCGCTCCTACAATGAGCAGTTCTTC | TRBV19 | . | TRBJ2-1 | .
CASSKDRVFTDTQYF | TGTGCCAGCAGTAAGGACAGGGTCTTCACAGATACGCAGTATTTT | TRBV7-6 | TRBD1 | TRBJ2-3 | .
CASSWLEVGTDTQYF | TGTGCCAGCAGCTGGTTGGAGGTTGGCACAGATACGCAGTATTTT | TRBV11-2 | . | TRBJ2-3 | .
CASSPDMNTDTQYF | TGTGCCAGCAGCCCCGACATGAACACAGATACGCAGTATTTT | TRBV6-1 | . | TRBJ2-3 | .